This TCR beta chain was sequenced for a study of early T cells in non-severe SARS-CoV-2 infection. Findings and caveats of the study: Anti-spike CD8 responses were favored by VDJdb matching, which missed private and CD4 specificities.

This clonotype was observed a handful of times. No antigen is known for it. Researchers tagged individual cDNA molecules with unique molecular identifiers. Each CDR3 protein gets one entry after TCRdb re-called the 5' RACE reads with MiXCR. The sample has under 85,000 distinct CDR3 sequences; 9% to 14% are singletons. The material sequenced was whole blood. This TCR was recovered from an adult who was a healthcare worker with PCR-confirmed SARS-CoV-2 infection or an uninfected control (not recorded which).

The CDR3 loop reads CASSPLVLNTGELFF. In DNA, the CDR3 is TGTGCCAGCAGCCCATTGGTACTAAACACCGGGGAGCTGTTTTTT. This chain connects TRBV7-2 to TRBJ2-2; no clear D. Trimming removed 5 bases at V and 2 bases at J, with 12 bases between. Germline V lookup: CDR1 SGHTA, CDR2 FQGNSA. There are 15 residues in the CDR3.